Each of the 24 T cell receptor beta chains below was sequenced from the same sample in a study of cytomegalovirus exposure and HLA in healthy donors. Primers for the PCR totalled 60 Vbeta and 13 Jbeta. Assay: immunoSEQ multiplex PCR; the TCRdb copy retains only in-frame clones and omits some. The sample has approximately 170,000 clones, approximately 72% seen once. Sequencing was performed on PBMCs. The receptors come from a man over 45 in good health and CMV-seronegative.

This clone was seen more than once but under ten times. CDR3: CAISEPSYEQYF. For the CDR3, the DNA is TGTGCCATCAGTGAGCCTAGCTACGAGCAGTACTTC. V usage is TRBV10-3 and J usage is TRBJ2-7; D gene uncertain. Germline V gene data show CDR1 as ENHRY and CDR2 as SYGVKD. The CDR3 length is 12 residues. The V gene lost 2 bases and the J gene lost 3 bases, with 5 bases spanning the gap.

This clone was seen just once. The chain joins TRBV28 to TRBJ1-2; 9 bases line up with TRBD1. The CDR3 contains 15 residues. The J segment lost 7 bases and the V segment lost 3 bases, leaving 9 bases of the junction unmatched. Germline lookup yields CDR1 MDHEN and CDR2 SYDVKM. This chain's CDR3 is CASSFPHRGQGGYTF. The CDR3 DNA is TGTGCCAGCAGTTTCCCCCACAGGGGGCAAGGTGGCTACACCTTC.

This clone has just one count. This chain connects TRBV2 to TRBJ2-2, with 9 bases identical to TRBD1. The CDR3 is 16 residues long. The germline V gene has CDR1 SNHLY and CDR2 FYNNEI. With 3 bases clipped from V and 1 base from J, the junction kept 3 bases outside the gene matches. CDR3 sequence reads: CASSEDRGLNTGELFF. CDR3 sequence (DNA): TGTGCCAGCAGTGAGGACAGGGGACTGAACACCGGGGAGCTGTTTTTT.

Here the CDR3 DNA reads TGTGCCATCAGTGAGTCTTGGGGGCAGGGGATCTCTGGAAACACCATATATTTT. Protein: CAISESWGQGISGNTIYF. The genes are TRBV10-3 and TRBJ1-3; a weak D match, TRBD1 (6 bases). This CDR3 is built from 18 residues. The V gene lost 0 bases and the J gene lost 0 bases, with 15 bases spanning the gap. From germline, CDR1 is ENHRY and CDR2 SYGVKD.

The J gene is TRBJ2-2, the V gene TRBV11-1, with 12 bases fitting TRBD2. The CDR3 totals 17 residues. CDR1 and CDR2 from the germline V gene are SGHAT and FQDESV (reference sequence). J lost 7 bases, V lost 4 bases, and 10 bases had no gene match. The CDR3: CASSSRRTSGEVGELFF. In nucleotides, the CDR3 is TGTGCCAGCAGCTCCCGCCGGACTAGCGGGGAGGTCGGGGAGCTGTTTTTT.

The chain recombines TRBV19 with TRBJ1-5, with 8 bases matching TRBD1. This CDR3 is 18 amino acids long. V lost 6 bases, J lost 6 bases, and 19 bases stayed unmatched. In germline, CDR1 is LNHDA, CDR2 SQIVND (reference sequence). In nucleotides, the CDR3 is TGTGCCAGTAGCCCTAGAAATCTGGACAGGGAACGGGGTCAGCCCCAGCATTTT. It encodes CASSPRNLDRERGQPQHF.

The genes are TRBV2 and TRBJ1-1, with D possibly matching TRBD1 (5 bases). CDR1 and CDR2 (germline): SNHLY, FYNNEI. There are 13 residues in the CDR3. V gave up 1 base and J gave up 5 bases, with 8 bases separating them. CDR3 sequence (DNA): TGTGCCAGCAGTGAAGAGGGGTGGACTGAAGCTTTCTTT. As protein: CASSEEGWTEAFF. The whole variable domain, filled in from reference TRBV2 and TRBJ1-1, reads EPEVTQTPSHQVTQMGQEVILRCVPISNHLYFYWYRQILGQKVEFLVSFYNNEISEKSEIFDDQFSVERPDGSNFTLKIRSTKLEDSAMYFCASSEEGWTEAFFGQGTRLTVV.

This clone occurred a few times. The chain combines TRBV5-1 with TRBJ2-1; 11 bases fit TRBD2. The CDR3 totals 16 residues. V dropped 6 bases and J dropped 3; count of bases not matched to a gene: 8. Germline values: CDR1 SGHRS, CDR2 YFSETQ. CDR3 protein: CASTFLAGGNYNEQFF. Here the CDR3 DNA reads TGCGCCAGCACTTTTCTAGCGGGGGGCAACTACAATGAGCAGTTCTTC.

This chain joins TRBV19 and TRBJ2-5, with TRBD1 matching over 10 bases. The DNA matches TRBJ2-7 better at its end, which makes the J call doubtful. The germline CDR1 and CDR2 sequences are LNHDA and SQIVND (reference sequence). This CDR3 spans 13 amino acids. For the CDR3, the DNA is TGTGCCAGTAGCCGGGACAGGGGCTACGAGCAGTACTTC. The encoded protein is CASSRDRGYEQYF.

J is TRBJ1-2 and V is TRBV4-2; 9 bases map to TRBD1. The CDR3 is 16 amino acids. V trimming: 4 bases; J trimming: 1 base; junction bases outside the gene matches: 7. Looked up from germline, CDR1 is LGHNA and CDR2 is YNFKEQ. The CDR3 region is CASSPGRDRVNYGYTF. The CDR3 region has the DNA TGTGCCAGCAGCCCAGGGCGGGACAGGGTTAACTATGGCTACACCTTC.

This rearrangement joins TRBV5-1 to TRBJ2-5, with 12 bases lining up with TRBD2. The junction had 3 bases not matched to a gene; V was cut back by 2 bases and J by 1 base. The germline CDR1 and CDR2 sequences are SGHRS and YFSETQ. There are 16 residues in the CDR3. CDR3 in DNA: TGCGCCAGCAGCTTTTCGACTAGCGGGGGCCAAGAGACCCAGTACTTC. Protein sequence: CASSFSTSGGQETQYF.

The chain employs TRBV5-6 and TRBJ2-5; 12 nucleotides match TRBD1. There are 16 residues in the CDR3. Germline V CDR1 and CDR2: SGHDT, YYEEEE. Trimming took 3 bases from V and 4 from J; bases not matched to a gene: 7. The CDR3 coding sequence is TGTGCCAGCAGCTCACGGGACAGGGGGCAGGGAGAGACCCAGTACTTC. Its protein product is CASSSRDRGQGETQYF.

The V call is TRBV18, the J call TRBJ1-2; 7 nucleotides match TRBD1. The germline CDR1 and CDR2 sequences are KGHSH and LQKENI. Unmatched junction bases numbered 3, after V lost 6 bases and J lost 2 bases. The CDR3 contains 13 residues. CDR3 sequence reads: CASSLGQNYGYTF. The DNA of the CDR3 is TGTGCCAGCTCCTTGGGACAGAACTATGGCTACACCTTC.

This clone was counted many times. The V gene is TRBV4-1, the J gene TRBJ1-1; 8 bases fit TRBD1. Losses at the gene ends were 1 base for V and 3 bases for J; bases not matched to a gene: 10. There are 17 residues in the CDR3. Germline CDR1 MGHRA, CDR2 YSYEKL. CDR3 nucleotide sequence: TGCGCCAGCAGCCAAGGGCAGCGGACAGGGAGGTACACTGAAGCTTTCTTT. Translated: CASSQGQRTGRYTEAFF.

This clone occurred a few times. The chain uses TRBV7-2 and TRBJ2-1, with 14 positions matching TRBD2. Germline trimming cut 3 bases from V and 8 bases from J; bases unmatched to any gene: 6. The CDR3 length is 16 residues. Germline CDR1 is SGHTA and CDR2 is FQGNSA. Here the CDR3 reads CASSFRLAGGRDEQFF. The DNA for the CDR3 is TGTGCCAGCAGCTTTCGACTAGCGGGGGGGCGGGATGAGCAGTTCTTC.

The sample holds a few counts of this clone. The rearrangement joins TRBV28 to TRBJ2-5; D is perhaps TRBD1 (6 bases). The germline V and J ends were trimmed by 10 bases and 5 bases, with 20 bases remaining between them. Germline loops: CDR1 MDHEN, CDR2 SYDVKM. The CDR3 totals 14 residues. CDR3 sequence (DNA): TGTGCCATCCCGTCCCGACAGGTCTCTGAGACCCAGTACTTC. It codes for CAIPSRQVSETQYF.

This clone was detected a few times. The J gene is TRBJ2-7, the V gene TRBV28, with TRBD2 matching 7 bases. The CDR3 sequence is 16 residues long. From germline, CDR1 is MDHEN and CDR2 SYDVKM. Trimming cost V 2 bases and J 0 bases; bases outside gene matches: 7. The CDR3 nucleotides are TGTGCCAGCAGTTTAGGGGGGGGAGGGTCCTCCTACGAGCAGTACTTC. It translates to CASSLGGGGSSYEQYF.

This chain connects TRBV27 to TRBJ1-2; a weak D match, TRBD1 (5 bases). The germline V gene has CDR1 MNHEY and CDR2 SMNVEV (reference sequence). The germline V and J ends were trimmed by 6 bases and 1 base, with 15 bases remaining between them. The CDR3 has 15 residues. CDR3 in DNA: TGTGCCAGCAGGGGGCAGACGCAGGGTAACTATGGCTACACCTTC. Its protein product is CASRGQTQGNYGYTF.

V gene TRBV6-6 combines with J gene TRBJ2-2, with D perhaps matching TRBD1 (6 bases). CDR1 is MNHNY, CDR2 SVGAGI, per germline (reference sequence). With 7 bases removed from V and 4 bases from J, the gap between germline ends came to 13 bases. The CDR3 totals 14 residues. The CDR3 DNA sequence: TGTGCCAGCACCAGACAGGCGGGCACCGGGGAGCTGTTTTTT. Translation: CASTRQAGTGELFF.

This chain connects TRBV7-9 to TRBJ1-5, with 7 bases that match TRBD1. Germline loops: CDR1 SEHNR, CDR2 FQNEAQ (reference sequence). CDR3 length equals 16 residues. V shed 6 bases, J shed 3 bases, and the junction held 11 bases outside the gene matches. CDR3 sequence reads: CASSSPGQTSNQPQHF. The CDR3 DNA reads as TGTGCCAGCAGTTCTCCGGGACAGACCTCCAATCAGCCCCAGCATTTT.

V and J are TRBV13 and TRBJ2-5, with 8 bases lining up with TRBD1. The assigned J gene may be wrong: the sequence end matches TRBJ2-7 better. Germline CDR1 PRHDT, CDR2 FYEKMQ (reference sequence). The CDR3 length is 14 residues. This CDR3 reads CASSLGGQGYEQYF. CDR3 in DNA: TGTGCCAGCAGCTTAGGAGGACAGGGTTACGAGCAGTACTTC.

The chain is built from TRBV7-3 and TRBJ2-1, with D possibly TRBD1 on 6 matching bases. This CDR3 is built from 15 residues. Germline CDR1 and CDR2: SGHTA and FQGTGA. V was pared by 1 base and J by 3 bases, with 10 bases between. The CDR3 DNA reads TGTGCCAGCAGCTTAAACAGGGCGAGCTACAATGAGCAGTTCTTC. Its translation: CASSLNRASYNEQFF.

The rearrangement uses TRBV10-2 and TRBJ1-1; 9 bases agree with TRBD1. CDR1 WSHSY and CDR2 SAAADI come from the germline V gene. The CDR3 is 15 residues long. With V trimmed by 8 bases and J by 3 bases, 10 bases remained unmatched. The CDR3 DNA follows: TGCGCCAGCTCAGCACAGGGGGCGATGTACACTGAAGCTTTCTTT. Protein product: CASSAQGAMYTEAFF.

This chain connects TRBV6-1 to TRBJ2-1; 7 nucleotides line up with TRBD1. V was clipped by 3 bases and J by 4 bases; unmatched bases: 0. Germline values: CDR1 MNHNS, CDR2 SASEGT. The CDR3 covers 13 residues. The CDR3 spells CASSEGQYNEQFF. The CDR3 bases are TGTGCCAGCAGTGAGGGACAGTACAATGAGCAGTTCTTC.